The clone carrying this T cell receptor (beta chain) came up once. Its antigen is currently unknown. Investigators merged groups given second doses at roughly 4 or roughly 12 weeks. These data belong to a study of T cell responses to AZD1222 COVID-19 vaccine. Study outcomes and limitations: Nearly half of spike-specific TCRs reportedly go after variant regions that carry no mutations. Clonal diversity may have been underestimated, and the donors were mostly white British, with more females than males.

Assay used: immunoSEQ multiplex PCR; TCRdb lists only in-frame clones, some missing. The sample comprises fewer than 110,000 clones, just over 90% of which are singletons, and roughly 6% rests with the top ten. This TCR was recovered from an adult who received the AZD1222 COVID-19 vaccine. Sequences were derived from peripheral blood, sampled 28 days after the second AZD1222 dose.

The CDR3 DNA sequence: TGTGCCAGCAGTGAAGCGCGGGCCTACATGGGGGGAGGCTCCGCCAAAAACATTCAGTACTTC. This translates into CASSEARAYMGGGSAKNIQYF. This rearrangement joins TRBV6-1 to TRBJ2-4; possibly TRBD2 for D (6 bases). The CDR3 is 21 residues long. V lost 0 bases, J lost 1 base, and 25 bases lay in between. The germline V gene has CDR1 MNHNS and CDR2 SASEGT.